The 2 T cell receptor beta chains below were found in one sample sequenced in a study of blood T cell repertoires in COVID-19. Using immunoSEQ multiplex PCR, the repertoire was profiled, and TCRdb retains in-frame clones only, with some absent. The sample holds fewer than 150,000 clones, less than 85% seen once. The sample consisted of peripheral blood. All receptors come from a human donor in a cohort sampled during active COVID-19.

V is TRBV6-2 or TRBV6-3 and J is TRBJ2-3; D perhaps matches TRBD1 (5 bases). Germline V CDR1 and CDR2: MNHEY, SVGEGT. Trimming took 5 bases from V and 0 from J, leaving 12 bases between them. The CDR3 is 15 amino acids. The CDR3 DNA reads TGTGCCAGCAGTCCGTGGACACCCAGCACAGATACGCAGTATTTT. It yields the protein CASSPWTPSTDTQYF.

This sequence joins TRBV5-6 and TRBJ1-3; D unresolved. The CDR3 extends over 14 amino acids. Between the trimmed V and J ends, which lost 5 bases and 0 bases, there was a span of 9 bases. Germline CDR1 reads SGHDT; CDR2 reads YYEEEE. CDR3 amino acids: CASRRRGSGNTIYF. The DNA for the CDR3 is TGTGCCAGCAGACGACGAGGCTCTGGAAACACCATATATTTT. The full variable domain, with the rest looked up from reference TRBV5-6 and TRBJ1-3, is DAGVTQSPTHLIKTRGQQVTLRCSPKSGHDTVSWYQQALGQGPQFIFQYYEEEERQRGNFPDRFSGHQFPNYSSELNVNALLLGDSALYLCASRRRGSGNTIYFGEGSWLTVV.